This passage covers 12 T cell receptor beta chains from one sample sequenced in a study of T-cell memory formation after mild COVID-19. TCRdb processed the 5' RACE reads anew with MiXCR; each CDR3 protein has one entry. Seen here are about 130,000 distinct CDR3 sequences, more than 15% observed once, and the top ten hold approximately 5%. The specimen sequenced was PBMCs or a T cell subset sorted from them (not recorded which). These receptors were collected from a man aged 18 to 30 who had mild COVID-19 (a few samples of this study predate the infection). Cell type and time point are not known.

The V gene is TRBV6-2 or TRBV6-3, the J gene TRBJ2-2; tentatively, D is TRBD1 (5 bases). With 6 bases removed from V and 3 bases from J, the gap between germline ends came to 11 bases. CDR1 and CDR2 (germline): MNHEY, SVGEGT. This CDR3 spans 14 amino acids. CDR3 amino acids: CASSWGRDTGELFF. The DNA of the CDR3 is TGTGCCAGCAGCTGGGGCAGGGACACCGGGGAGCTGTTTTTT.

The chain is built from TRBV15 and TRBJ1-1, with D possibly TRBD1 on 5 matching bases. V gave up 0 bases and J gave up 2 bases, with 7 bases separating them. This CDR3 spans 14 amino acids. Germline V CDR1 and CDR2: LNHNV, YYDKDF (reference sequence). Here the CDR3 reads CATSRDGGNTEAFF. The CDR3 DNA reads TGTGCCACCAGCAGAGATGGGGGAAACACTGAAGCTTTCTTT.

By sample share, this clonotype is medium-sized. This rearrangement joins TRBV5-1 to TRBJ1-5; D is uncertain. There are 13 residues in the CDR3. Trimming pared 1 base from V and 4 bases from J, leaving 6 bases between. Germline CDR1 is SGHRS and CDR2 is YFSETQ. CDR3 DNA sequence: TGCGCCAGCAGCTTGAACGGAAATCAGCCCCAGCATTTT. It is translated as CASSLNGNQPQHF.

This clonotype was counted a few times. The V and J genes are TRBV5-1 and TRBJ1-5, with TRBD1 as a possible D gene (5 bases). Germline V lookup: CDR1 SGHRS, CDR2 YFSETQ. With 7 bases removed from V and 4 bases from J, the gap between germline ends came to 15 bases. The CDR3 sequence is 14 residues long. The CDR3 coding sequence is TGCGCCAGCTCCTCGGACACGGGGAATCAGCCCCAGCATTTT. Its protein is CASSSDTGNQPQHF.

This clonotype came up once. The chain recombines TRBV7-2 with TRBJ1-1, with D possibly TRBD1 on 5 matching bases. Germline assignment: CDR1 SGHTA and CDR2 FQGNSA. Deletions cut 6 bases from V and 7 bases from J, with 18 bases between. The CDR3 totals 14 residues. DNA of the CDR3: TGTGCCAGCAGTCCGCGGAGGGGACGGGGTGAAGCTTTCTTT. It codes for CASSPRRGRGEAFF.

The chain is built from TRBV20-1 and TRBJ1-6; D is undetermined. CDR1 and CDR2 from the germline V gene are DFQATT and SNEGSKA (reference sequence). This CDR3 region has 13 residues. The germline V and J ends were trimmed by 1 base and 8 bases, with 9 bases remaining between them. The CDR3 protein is CSARVTADSPLHF. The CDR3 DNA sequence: TGCAGTGCTAGAGTTACAGCGGATTCACCCCTCCACTTT.

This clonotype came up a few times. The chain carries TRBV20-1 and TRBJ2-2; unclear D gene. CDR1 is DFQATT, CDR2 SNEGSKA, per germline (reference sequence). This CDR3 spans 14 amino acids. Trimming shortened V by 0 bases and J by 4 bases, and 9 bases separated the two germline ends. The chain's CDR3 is CSARDWRVTGELFF. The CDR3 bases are TGCAGTGCTAGAGATTGGCGCGTCACCGGGGAGCTGTTTTTT.

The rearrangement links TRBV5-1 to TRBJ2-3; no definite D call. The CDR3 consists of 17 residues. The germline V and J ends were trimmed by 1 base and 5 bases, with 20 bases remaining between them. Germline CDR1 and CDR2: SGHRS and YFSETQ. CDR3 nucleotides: TGCGCCAGCAGCTTGTACGGGCCGGGCGCCCCCGGAGATACGCAGTATTTT. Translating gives CASSLYGPGAPGDTQYF.

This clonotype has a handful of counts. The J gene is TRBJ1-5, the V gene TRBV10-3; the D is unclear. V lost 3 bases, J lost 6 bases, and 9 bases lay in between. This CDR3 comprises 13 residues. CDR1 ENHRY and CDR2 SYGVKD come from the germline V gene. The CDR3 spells CAISDPDGQPQHF. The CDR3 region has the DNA TGTGCCATCAGTGACCCGGACGGTCAGCCCCAGCATTTT.

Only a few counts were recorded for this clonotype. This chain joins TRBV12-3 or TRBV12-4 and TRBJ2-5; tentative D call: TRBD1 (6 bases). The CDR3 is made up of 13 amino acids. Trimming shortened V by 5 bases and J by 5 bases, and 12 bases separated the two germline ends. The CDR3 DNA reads TGTGCCAGCAGTGACAGGAGGAGGGAGACCCAGTACTTC. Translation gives CASSDRRRETQYF.

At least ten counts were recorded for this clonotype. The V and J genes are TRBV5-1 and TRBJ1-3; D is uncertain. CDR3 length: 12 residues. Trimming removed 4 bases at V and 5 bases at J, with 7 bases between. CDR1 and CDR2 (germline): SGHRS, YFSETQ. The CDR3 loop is CASSMGRNTIYF. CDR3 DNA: TGCGCCAGCAGCATGGGAAGAAACACCATATATTTT.

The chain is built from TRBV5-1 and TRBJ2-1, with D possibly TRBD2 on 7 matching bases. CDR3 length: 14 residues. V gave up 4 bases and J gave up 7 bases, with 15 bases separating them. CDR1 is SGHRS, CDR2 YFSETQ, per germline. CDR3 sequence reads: CASSVGGPGNEQFF. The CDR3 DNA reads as TGCGCCAGCAGCGTCGGGGGGCCGGGGAATGAGCAGTTCTTC. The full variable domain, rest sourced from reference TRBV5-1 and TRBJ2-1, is KAGVTQTPRYLIKTRGQQVTLSCSPISGHRSVSWYQQTPGQGLQFLFEYFSETQRNKGNFPGRFSGRQFSNSRSEMNVSTLELGDSALYLCASSVGGPGNEQFFGPGTRLTVL.